The clone carrying this T cell receptor (beta chain) was counted between two and nine times. This record belongs to a study of blood T cell repertoires in COVID-19. This table comes from immunoSEQ multiplex PCR, and its TCRdb copy is limited to in-frame clones, with some not included. The table includes 90,000 to 120,000 clones, 80% to 90% detected once. The CDR3 is made up of 14 amino acids. The V gene lost 7 bases and the J gene lost 3 bases, with 14 bases spanning the gap. CDR1 LNHNV and CDR2 YYDKDF come from the germline V gene (reference sequence). The sequence was obtained from a woman aged 50 to 60 who had recovered from COVID-19. Source material: PBMCs or T cells enriched from blood (not recorded which). This chain connects TRBV15 to TRBJ2-3; D is possibly TRBD1 (6 bases). CDR3 loop: CATNGQSLTDTQYF. The CDR3 DNA follows: TGTGCCACCAATGGACAGTCGTTAACAGATACGCAGTATTTT. Using reference TRBV15 and TRBJ2-3 for the parts outside the CDR3, the full variable domain is DAMVIQNPRYQVTQFGKPVTLSCSQTLNHNVMYWYQQKSSQAPKLLFHYYDKDFNNEADTPDNFQSRRPNTSFCFLDIRSPGLGDTAMYLCATNGQSLTDTQYFGPGTRLTVL.